What follows are 17 T cell receptor beta chains derived from one specimen sequenced in a study of beta chain features in type 1 diabetes. General study points: Across all four CD4+ subsets, people with type 1 diabetes showed modestly shorter TCRB CDR3s.

Their target antigens are unknown. What was sequenced were expressed TCRB transcripts, since all of the isolated RNA had been reverse transcribed. TCRdb keeps only in-frame clones here, not all; method: immunoSEQ multiplex PCR. The data show approximately 150,000 clones, 13% seen once. Material for sequencing was central memory CD4+ T cells from blood. The source is a man aged 18 to 30 with type 1 diabetes.

Only a few counts were recorded for this clone. The chain has TRBV27 and TRBJ1-2; D is unresolved. CDR1 and CDR2 from the germline V gene are MNHEY and SMNVEV (reference sequence). The length of the CDR3 is 14 residues. The V end lost 5 bases, the J end lost 4 bases, and 14 bases lay between the germline ends. The CDR3, as DNA: TGTGCCAGCAGTCCGTACCAAGATGGCTATGGCTACACCTTC. It yields the protein CASSPYQDGYGYTF.

In this sample, this clone turned up once. J is TRBJ2-5 and V is TRBV28, with D unclear. The CDR3 is 14 residues long. CDR1 and CDR2 (germline): MDHEN, SYDVKM. Trimming took off 3 bases at V and 2 bases at J, with 10 bases between the two ends. The CDR3 nucleotides read TGTGCCAGCAGTTTGGTGGGGATACAAGAGACCCAGTACTTC. Its protein is CASSLVGIQETQYF.

This clone was detected only a few times. This sequence joins TRBV30 and TRBJ1-5, with D perhaps matching TRBD1 (6 bases). Per germline, CDR1 GTSNPN and CDR2 SVGIG (reference sequence). The CDR3 extends over 16 amino acids. V lost 1 base, J lost 0 bases, and 13 bases lay in between. The CDR3 sequence is CAWSDIQGYSNQPQHF. CDR3 DNA: TGTGCCTGGAGTGACATACAGGGTTATAGCAATCAGCCCCAGCATTTT.

This clone was detected only a few times. The chain combines TRBV7-8 with TRBJ2-7; tentative D call: TRBD2 (6 bases). CDR1 is SGHVS, CDR2 FQNEAQ, per germline. The ends were cut back, 5 bases at V and 4 bases at J, with 18 bases in the middle. The CDR3 sequence is 15 residues long. The CDR3 here is CASSPRGSGPYEQYF. CDR3 sequence (DNA): TGTGCCAGCAGCCCCCGGGGGTCGGGGCCTTACGAGCAGTACTTC.

This chain joins TRBV5-1 and TRBJ2-1; 7 nucleotides align to TRBD1. Germline-derived CDR1 and CDR2 are SGHRS and YFSETQ. The junction had 9 bases not matched to a gene; V was cut back by 4 bases and J by 5 bases. CDR3 length: 15 residues. The CDR3 loop reads CASSPRDSSNNEQFF. Here the CDR3 DNA reads TGCGCCAGCAGCCCCCGGGACAGTTCCAACAATGAGCAGTTCTTC.

This clone was detected only a few times. The chain carries TRBV2 and TRBJ2-3; 12 positions match TRBD2. This CDR3 contains 16 residues. The trim removed 6 bases at V and 0 bases at J, leaving 4 bases unmatched. From germline, CDR1 is SNHLY and CDR2 FYNNEI. The CDR3 DNA follows: TGTGCCAGCAGCGCGACTAGCGGGGGAAGCACAGATACGCAGTATTTT. Protein: CASSATSGGSTDTQYF. Complete variable domain (other parts from reference TRBV2 and TRBJ2-3): EPEVTQTPSHQVTQMGQEVILRCVPISNHLYFYWYRQILGQKVEFLVSFYNNEISEKSEIFDDQFSVERPDGSNFTLKIRSTKLEDSAMYFCASSATSGGSTDTQYFGPGTRLTVL.

This clone was counted ten times or more. The V and J genes are TRBV30 and TRBJ2-2; 7 bases fit TRBD1. After removal of 2 bases from V and 0 bases from J, the junction contained 3 bases not matched to a gene. CDR1 is GTSNPN and CDR2 is SVGIG in the germline V gene (reference sequence). The CDR3 has 15 residues. CDR3 loop: CAWSRQGANTGELFF. CDR3 nucleotides: TGTGCCTGGAGTAGGCAGGGGGCGAACACCGGGGAGCTGTTTTTT.

This clone has only a few counts. The J gene is TRBJ2-3, the V gene TRBV28; perhaps TRBD2 as D (5 bases). CDR1 MDHEN and CDR2 SYDVKM come from the germline V gene. Trimming removed 5 bases from V and 6 bases from J, with 15 bases in between. The CDR3 has 14 residues. The CDR3 loop is CASSGTSGGDTQYF. CDR3 DNA sequence: TGTGCCAGCAGTGGAACAAGCGGTGGGGATACGCAGTATTTT. The full variable domain, completed using reference TRBV28 and TRBJ2-3, is DVKVTQSSRYLVKRTGEKVFLECVQDMDHENMFWYRQDPGLGLRLIYFSYDVKMKEKGDIPEGYSVSREKKERFSLILESASTNQTSMYLCASSGTSGGDTQYFGPGTRLTVL.

This clone was found a few times. This chain uses TRBV7-6 with TRBJ1-1; TRBD1 matches at 7 bases. This CDR3 is 21 amino acids long. Germline assignment: CDR1 SGHVS and CDR2 FNYEAQ. V shed 5 bases and J 0 bases; nucleotides not matched to a gene: 24. CDR3 residues: CASSPFFAGTGVGEVNTEAFF. CDR3 DNA sequence: TGTGCCAGCAGCCCATTTTTCGCGGGTACAGGGGTAGGGGAAGTGAACACTGAAGCTTTCTTT.

The J gene is TRBJ2-1, the V gene TRBV7-3, with 8 bases identical to TRBD2. V lost 0 bases, J lost 3 bases, and 1 base stayed unmatched. The germline V gene encodes CDR1 SGHTA and CDR2 FQGTGA. The CDR3 spans 15 residues. The CDR3 spells CASSLTRGDYNEQFF. CDR3 bases: TGTGCCAGCAGCTTAACGCGGGGGGACTACAATGAGCAGTTCTTC.

This clone was seen more than once but under ten times. This chain joins TRBV29-1 and TRBJ1-2; D uncertain. Germline CDR1 reads SQVTM; CDR2 reads ANQGSEA. V lost 6 bases and J 1 base, leaving 15 bases between the germline ends. This CDR3 region has 14 residues. In DNA form, the CDR3 reads TGCAGCGTGGCTGGACGGGAAGTTAACTATGGCTACACCTTC. It specifies CSVAGREVNYGYTF. Looking up the rest from reference TRBV29-1 and TRBJ1-2 gives the full variable domain: SAVISQKPSRDICQRGTSLTIQCQVDSQVTMMFWYRQQPGQSLTLIATANQGSEATYESGFVIDKFPISRPNLTFSTLTVSNMSPEDSSIYLCSVAGREVNYGYTFGSGTRLTVV.

The chain joins TRBV6-6 to TRBJ2-3; D tentatively reads TRBD1 or TRBD2 (5 bases each). The germline CDR1 and CDR2 sequences are MNHNY and SVGAGI (reference sequence). Trimming pared 5 bases from V and 0 bases from J, leaving 9 bases between. CDR3 length: 14 residues. CDR3 in DNA: TGTGCCAGCAGTGGACGGGACAGCACAGATACGCAGTATTTT. Translating gives CASSGRDSTDTQYF.

This clone has more than one count but fewer than ten. V is TRBV29-1 and J is TRBJ1-2; 8 bases match TRBD1. This CDR3 contains 12 residues. Germline CDR1 reads SQVTM; CDR2 reads ANQGSEA. V trimming: 5 bases; J trimming: 8 bases; junction bases outside the gene matches: 7. CDR3 nucleotides: TGCAGCGTTCAGGGGGCAGAACGCGGCTACACCTTC. As protein: CSVQGAERGYTF.

The table lists this clone with a few counts. J is TRBJ1-3 and V is TRBV30, with TRBD1 as a possible D gene (5 bases). Between the trimmed V and J ends, which lost 7 bases and 3 bases, there was a span of 10 bases. CDR3 length: 12 amino acids. Germline V lookup: CDR1 GTSNPN, CDR2 SVGIG (reference sequence). The CDR3 nucleotides are TGTGCCTTGGGGACCGATGGAAACACCATATATTTT. This translates into CALGTDGNTIYF. Supplemented by reference TRBV30 and TRBJ1-3, the full variable domain reads SQTIHQWPATLVQPVGSPLSLECTVEGTSNPNLYWYRQAAGRGLQLLFYSVGIGQISSEVPQNLSASRPQDRQFILSSKKLLLSDSGFYLCALGTDGNTIYFGEGSWLTVV.

There are a few counts of this clone. The chain combines TRBV14 with TRBJ1-6; D possibly corresponds to TRBD1 (6 bases). V gave up 0 bases and J gave up 6 bases, with 12 bases separating them. This CDR3 has 16 amino acids. Germline V lookup: CDR1 SGHDN, CDR2 FVKESK. This chain's CDR3 is CASSQEQGGPNSPLHF. CDR3 in DNA: TGTGCCAGCAGCCAAGAACAGGGTGGGCCTAATTCACCCCTCCACTTT.

V and J are TRBV30 and TRBJ2-5; 10 bases line up with TRBD1. Germline CDR1 reads GTSNPN; CDR2 reads SVGIG (reference sequence). V trimming: 0 bases; J trimming: 11 bases; junction bases outside the gene matches: 6. The CDR3 contains 13 residues. This CDR3 is CAWSVGTGVEQYF. The CDR3 DNA follows: TGTGCCTGGAGTGTTGGGACAGGGGTTGAGCAGTACTTC.

CDR3 region: CASSIGHEQYF. DNA for the CDR3: TGTGCCAGTAGTATCGGGCACGAGCAGTACTTC. V gene TRBV19 combines with J gene TRBJ2-7; D is unclear. The CDR3 totals 11 residues. Germline assignment: CDR1 LNHDA and CDR2 SQIVND (reference sequence). V lost 3 bases and J 5 bases, leaving 5 bases between the germline ends.